The 24 T cell receptor beta chains in this list originate from one sample, sequenced in a study of blood T cells in healthy people across ages. Then a second PCR, running about 6 to 11 cycles, was carried out with a sample-barcoded 5' primer and a J-beta primer mix. TCRdb re-called the 5' RACE reads with MiXCR, one entry per CDR3 protein. The data contain nearly 800,000 distinct CDR3 sequences, roughly 25% of them seen just once; the ten biggest clones take up approximately 4%. This same sample was also taken into another study, of T cells of mothers and their children.

Sequencing was carried out using blood. Every receptor here comes from a boy younger than 18 in good health.

The V and J genes are TRBV10-3 and TRBJ1-5; weak D call: TRBD1 (5 bases). This CDR3 region has 16 residues. Germline loops: CDR1 ENHRY, CDR2 SYGVKD. Trimming pared 2 bases from V and 1 base from J, leaving 12 bases between. The CDR3, as DNA: TGTGCCATCAGTGAGCGGGGCGGGGGAAGCAATCAGCCCCAGCATTTT. Translation: CAISERGGGSNQPQHF.

This clonotype was counted ten times or more. The chain combines TRBV5-6 with TRBJ2-5; D remains ambiguous. The length of the CDR3 is 12 residues. Looked up from germline, CDR1 is SGHDT and CDR2 is YYEEEE. Trimming shortened V by 4 bases and J by 5 bases, and 9 bases separated the two germline ends. The CDR3 DNA sequence: TGTGCCAGCAGCGAATTTTTCGAGACCCAGTACTTC. Translating gives CASSEFFETQYF.

This clonotype came up many times. The J gene is TRBJ1-1, the V gene TRBV7-9; D gene ambiguous. CDR3 length: 13 amino acids. V was shortened by 5 bases and J by 0 bases, with 7 bases between the two germline ends. Germline V CDR1 and CDR2: SEHNR, FQNEAQ (reference sequence). The CDR3 region is CASSPQMNTEAFF. CDR3 bases: TGTGCCAGCAGCCCGCAGATGAACACTGAAGCTTTCTTT.

This rearrangement joins TRBV7-2 to TRBJ2-4, with D unclear. With 2 bases removed from V and 1 base from J, the gap between germline ends came to 6 bases. Germline V gene lookup returns CDR1 SGHTA and CDR2 FQGNSA. The length of the CDR3 is 14 residues. CDR3 in amino acids: CASSLHGAKNIQYF. In DNA, the CDR3 is TGTGCCAGCAGCTTACACGGGGCCAAAAACATTCAGTACTTC. Looking up the rest from reference TRBV7-2 and TRBJ2-4 gives the full variable domain: GAGVSQSPSNKVTEKGKDVELRCDPISGHTALYWYRQSLGQGLEFLIYFQGNSAPDKSGLPSDRFSAERTGGSVSTLTIQRTQQEDSAVYLCASSLHGAKNIQYFGAGTRLSVL.

J is TRBJ1-1 and V is TRBV12-3 or TRBV12-4, with 11 bases that match TRBD1. The CDR3 totals 16 residues. Losses at the gene ends were 1 base for V and 0 bases for J; bases not matched to a gene: 1. This CDR3 is CASSLGTGGMNTEAFF. The CDR3 DNA sequence: TGTGCCAGCAGTTTAGGGACAGGGGGCATGAACACTGAAGCTTTCTTT.

This clonotype was detected only a few times. The V call is TRBV7-6, the J call TRBJ2-1; 13 bases line up with TRBD2. With V trimmed by 7 bases and J by 4 bases, 16 bases remained unmatched. The CDR3 is made up of 19 amino acids. Germline loops: CDR1 SGHVS, CDR2 FNYEAQ. As DNA, the CDR3 is TGTGCCAGCACCCCTCGGACTAGCGGGGGCCTAGGAGCTTACAATGAGCAGTTCTTC. It yields the protein CASTPRTSGGLGAYNEQFF.

The chain combines TRBV7-3 with TRBJ2-1; D uncertain. This CDR3 has 13 amino acids. Between the trimmed V and J ends, which lost 3 bases and 8 bases, there was a span of 11 bases. CDR1 and CDR2 (germline): SGHTA, FQGTGA. CDR3: CASSFRPWDEQFF. CDR3 nucleotides: TGTGCCAGCAGCTTCCGGCCTTGGGATGAGCAGTTCTTC.

V gene TRBV7-2 combines with J gene TRBJ2-5; 10 nucleotides match TRBD2. In germline, CDR1 is SGHTA, CDR2 FQGNSA. This CDR3 region has 14 residues. V shed 5 bases and J 3 bases; nucleotides not matched to a gene: 3. The CDR3 DNA follows: TGTGCCAGCAGCCAGGGACTAGCGAAAGAGACCCAGTACTTC. Its protein is CASSQGLAKETQYF.

This clonotype was picked up many times. The rearrangement uses TRBV28 and TRBJ2-7; TRBD2 matches at 14 bases. CDR1 and CDR2 from the germline V gene are MDHEN and SYDVKM. This CDR3 has 19 residues. V dropped 4 bases and J dropped 4; count of bases not matched to a gene: 15. This chain's CDR3 is CASSSPPGLAGVGAYEQYF. The CDR3 DNA sequence: TGTGCCAGCAGTTCTCCCCCGGGACTAGCGGGAGTCGGAGCTTACGAGCAGTACTTC.

The chain employs TRBV30 and TRBJ1-1; D not certain. This CDR3 contains 13 residues. Germline values: CDR1 GTSNPN, CDR2 SVGIG (reference sequence). V was trimmed by 7 bases and J by 3 bases, leaving 15 bases between them. This CDR3 reads CASAAGVYTEAFF. The CDR3 DNA reads TGTGCCTCCGCCGCCGGGGTCTACACTGAAGCTTTCTTT.

The rearrangement uses TRBV20-1 and TRBJ2-1, with D possibly TRBD2 on 7 matching bases. The CDR3 spans 16 residues. The germline V and J ends were trimmed by 3 bases and 3 bases, with 18 bases remaining between them. Germline CDR1 reads DFQATT; CDR2 reads SNEGSKA (reference sequence). Written as DNA, the CDR3 is TGCAGTGCTAGGGACGACCTGCGGGGGCACTACAATGAGCAGTTCTTC. It yields the protein CSARDDLRGHYNEQFF.

J is TRBJ2-5 and V is TRBV7-2; 11 nucleotides match TRBD1. The CDR3 is 15 amino acids. The V segment lost 5 bases and the J segment 5 bases; nucleotides outside the gene matches: 7. Germline loops: CDR1 SGHTA, CDR2 FQGNSA. CDR3 DNA sequence: TGTGCCAGCAGCCCAAAGGGGACAGGGGGGGAGACCCAGTACTTC. Translating it yields CASSPKGTGGETQYF.

The rearrangement uses TRBV14 and TRBJ1-4; 11 positions agree with TRBD1. Unmatched junction bases numbered 4, after V lost 0 bases and J lost 7 bases. Looked up from germline, CDR1 is SGHDN and CDR2 is FVKESK. The CDR3 runs to 16 residues. CDR3 sequence: CASSQDRGTGGEKLFF. The CDR3 region has the DNA TGTGCCAGCAGCCAAGATCGCGGGACAGGGGGTGAAAAACTGTTTTTT.

This clonotype was picked up a small number of times. This chain uses TRBV7-2 with TRBJ2-5; 7 nucleotides match TRBD1. Germline lookup yields CDR1 SGHTA and CDR2 FQGNSA. V was pared by 5 bases and J by 1 base, with 7 bases of the junction left unmatched. The CDR3 contains 15 residues. For the CDR3, the DNA is TGTGCCAGCAGCCCGGGGACAGAACTCCAAGAGACCCAGTACTTC. It codes for CASSPGTELQETQYF.

The chain joins TRBV7-2 to TRBJ1-2, with a possible D match to TRBD1 (6 bases). Germline V CDR1 and CDR2: SGHTA, FQGNSA. The germline V and J ends were trimmed by 1 base and 3 bases, with 9 bases remaining between them. This CDR3 is 14 amino acids long. CDR3 in DNA: TGTGCCAGCAGCTTAGACAGGGACCACTATGGCTACACCTTC. This sequence encodes CASSLDRDHYGYTF.

This clonotype turned up a few times. The chain carries TRBV27 and TRBJ2-1; the D is unclear. The CDR3 runs to 16 residues. The V gene's germline CDR1 is MNHEY and CDR2 SMNVEV (reference sequence). Trimming cost V 1 base and J 6 bases, with 16 bases left between them. The chain's CDR3 is CASSLLLAYPPNEQFF. The CDR3 nucleotides are TGTGCCAGCAGTTTATTGTTGGCTTACCCCCCCAATGAGCAGTTCTTC.

This clonotype has only a few counts. V gene TRBV27 combines with J gene TRBJ2-2; a weak D match, TRBD1 (6 bases). Trimming removed 5 bases at V and 1 base at J, with 8 bases between. Per the germline V gene, CDR1 is MNHEY and CDR2 is SMNVEV (reference sequence). CDR3 length: 14 residues. CDR3 loop: CASSAGVNTGELFF. The CDR3 DNA is TGTGCCAGCAGTGCAGGGGTGAACACCGGGGAGCTGTTTTTT.

This clonotype was picked up a small number of times. V gene TRBV9 combines with J gene TRBJ2-7; D unresolved. Trimming stripped 3 bases from V and 5 bases from J, with 6 bases between. Per germline, CDR1 SGDLS and CDR2 YYNGEE. The CDR3 extends over 11 amino acids. The CDR3 reads CASSDRDEQYF. The CDR3 DNA is TGTGCCAGCAGCGACCGCGACGAGCAGTACTTC.

The sample holds a few counts of this clonotype. The chain uses TRBV5-1 and TRBJ1-1, with D perhaps TRBD1 (6 bases). The CDR3 runs 16 residues. Germline CDR1 reads SGHRS; CDR2 reads YFSETQ. V gave up 1 base and J gave up 1 base, with 14 bases separating them. For the CDR3, the DNA is TGCGCCAGCAGCTTGCTCGAGGGGGGCCCGAACACTGAAGCTTTCTTT. Translating gives CASSLLEGGPNTEAFF. Supplemented by reference TRBV5-1 and TRBJ1-1, the full variable domain reads KAGVTQTPRYLIKTRGQQVTLSCSPISGHRSVSWYQQTPGQGLQFLFEYFSETQRNKGNFPGRFSGRQFSNSRSEMNVSTLELGDSALYLCASSLLEGGPNTEAFFGQGTRLTVV.

The chain links TRBV5-6 to TRBJ2-1; no clear D. The J call is doubtful: the DNA matches TRBJ2-5 better. CDR3 length equals 15 residues. Germline V gene data show CDR1 as SGHDT and CDR2 as YYEEEE. The CDR3 sequence: CASSTGHIFRETQYF. The CDR3 DNA reads as TGTGCCAGCAGCACCGGGCACATTTTTAGGGAGACCCAGTACTTC.

This clonotype occurred a few times. The V call is TRBV4-3, the J call TRBJ2-6; a weak D match, TRBD2 (5 bases). V lost 0 bases to trimming and J lost 2 bases, with 5 bases between them. The CDR3 is 15 amino acids. Per the germline V gene, CDR1 is LGHNA and CDR2 is YSLEER. The CDR3 nucleotides read TGCGCCAGCAGCCAAGACGGGGCTGGGGCCAACGTCCTGACTTTC. Amino acids: CASSQDGAGANVLTF.

This chain joins TRBV28 and TRBJ2-5; D is uncertain. The DNA end lines up better with TRBJ2-7; the J call may be wrong. Germline CDR1 is MDHEN and CDR2 is SYDVKM. The length of the CDR3 is 12 residues. The CDR3 nucleotides read TGTGCCAGCGAAAAAAAAGCCTACGAGCAGTACTTC. Translation: CASEKKAYEQYF.

Here the CDR3 DNA reads TGTGCCTGGGCACACGACCAGGAAAACACCGGGGAGCTGTTTTTT. Its translation is CAWAHDQENTGELFF. The genes are TRBV30 and TRBJ2-2; no definite D call. This CDR3 contains 15 residues. Germline CDR1 reads GTSNPN; CDR2 reads SVGIG (reference sequence). V was clipped by 5 bases and J by 2 bases, with 15 bases between them.

CDR3 bases: TGTGCCAGCTCAGATCGGGTAGATACGCAGTATTTT. This sequence encodes CASSDRVDTQYF. The chain is built from TRBV18 and TRBJ2-3; D gene uncertain. The V end was cut by 5 bases, the J end by 5 bases, with 8 bases between. Germline V gene data show CDR1 as KGHSH and CDR2 as LQKENI. The CDR3 totals 12 residues.